This T cell receptor (beta chain) was recovered during a study of blood T cells in healthy people across ages. Between the trimmed V and J ends, which lost 10 bases and 0 bases, there was a span of 22 bases. This CDR3 spans 17 amino acids. CDR1 and CDR2 (germline): ENHRY, SYGVKD. General observations from the study: Greater diversity and more naive CD4+ cells were seen in long-lived donors than in aged donors.

For this clonotype: The antigen remains unidentified.

Alongside a J-beta primer mix, a sample-barcoded 5' primer served in a second PCR lasting about 7 to 11 cycles. TCRdb reprocessed the 5' RACE reads via MiXCR and lists one record per CDR3 protein. The sample holds more than 500,000 distinct CDR3 sequences; about 28% are singletons and the top ten take roughly 3.5%. The same data also went into a second study, on T cells of mothers and their children. That work contributes: Once extracted, all RNA went into cDNA synthesis at approximately 1.6 ug per 15 ul.

The chain combines TRBV10-3 with TRBJ2-1, with D perhaps TRBD1 (5 bases). The sample comprised blood. This receptor was identified in a boy aged 2 to 10 in good health. CDR3 sequence (DNA): TGTGCCACCAGCGATAGACAGATCCACGGCTCCTACAATGAGCAGTTCTTC. Its protein is CATSDRQIHGSYNEQFF.